This T cell receptor beta chain was sequenced for a study of identical twins (dated by TCRdb to about 2016). With regard to the full study: To test whether fetal clonotypes persist, the study used deep sequencing on TCR alpha and beta repertoires from monozygotic twins, unrelated adults of various ages, and cord blood. To rule out contamination, replicate twin experiments were performed at different times with different library preparation protocols.

Reading the germline V gene gives CDR1 KGHSH and CDR2 LQKENI. The CDR3 runs 18 residues from the cysteine to the phenylalanine. Kept here is only the CDR3 DNA, which spans 54 bases and is read in frame from base 1. V and J lose 0 bases and 0 bases, and a span of 14 bases separates them. Libraries were prepared through 5' RACE. Sequencing was performed on an Illumina HiSeq 2000. A universal primer binding site was introduced by template switching, and a unique molecular identifier was present in the final cDNA, enabling accurate counting of TCR cDNA molecules. Specific primers in the conserved constant-segment region were used to synthesize first-strand cDNA for the TCR alpha and beta chains. Each cDNA library was double barcoded, with a SMART-Mk sample barcode plus Illumina barcodes, to control for contamination. TruSeq adapter sequences and Illumina sample barcodes were added in two successive PCR steps. The TCR alpha and beta cDNA libraries were sequenced on the Illumina HiSeq platform using custom primers. Under the source paper's analysis protocol: MiGEC was used to process raw reads and extract unique molecular identifiers, and MiXCR was used to find CDR3 positions. For each individual, recombination models were inferred using an EM algorithm with the repgenHMM and IGoR tools. The tcR package in R was used for shared clonotype analysis, with sharing normalized by the product of cloneset sizes. To study raw recombination free of thymic and clonal selection effects, out-of-frame nonproductive sequences were analyzed. TCRdb passed the public sequencing reads through fastp at Q25 and MiXCR, retaining productive beta sequences. Records with the same CDR3 protein are collapsed into one entry carrying the most frequent genes and DNA. For this entry, the V and J calls and clone size follow TCRdb and not the study's own pipeline. The sample table contains approximately 500,000 distinct CDR3 sequences; only one count was recorded for approximately 16% of them. In total, the top ten clones hold less than 0.5% of the sample.

Broader findings and caveats from the paper: Fewer insertions were carried by abundant cord blood beta clonotypes; a weaker similar trend was observed in young adult naive repertoires, while no such trend was observed in memory repertoires. In monozygotic twins, recombination models systematically underestimated out-of-frame TCR alpha sharing, but the models matched the sharing seen between unrelated individuals. Zero-insertion analyses could be partly confounded by invariant T cells such as MAIT and iNKT, though diverse VJ usage argued against such confounding for most clonotypes. Compared with coincidental sharing between unrelated individuals, an excess of low generation-probability sequences was observed among out-of-frame TCR alpha sequences shared between twins. Because the same donors could not be followed over many years, the conclusions relied on cross-sectional statistical analysis. The excess sharing between twins in beta out-of-frame sequences was weaker because fewer shared sequences reduced the signal-to-noise ratio.

This clonotype occurred a few times. No antigen is known for it. Per-base quality was not reported, and no clone a single base away is much larger than it. Every donor was a healthy Caucasian. Three pairs of female monozygotic twins, all aged roughly 18 to 29 years, made up the twin cohort. CD4+ and CD8+ T cell populations were isolated with positive isolation kits from Invitrogen. These data were also filed under a second study, of yellow fever vaccine responses in identical twins. Per the second study: The T cell response to vaccination in identical twins was reported by the authors to appear partly convergent and partly personalized. The study precisely tracked vaccine-responding T cell clones in identical twins.

This chain is built from TRBV18 and TRBJ2-2; the best D guess is TRBD1, with 5 bases matching. The receptor was isolated from a woman under 30 in good health. Material: CD4+ T cells sorted from blood. CDR3 sequence: CASSPPSRDSPNTGELFF. The base sequence is TGTGCCAGCTCACCACCATCCAGGGATAGCCCGAACACCGGGGAGCTGTTTTTT.